Following are 21 T cell receptor beta chains from one sample sequenced in a study of cytomegalovirus exposure and HLA in healthy donors. Primers included in the PCR were 60 Vbeta and 13 Jbeta primers. Libraries were prepared by immunoSEQ multiplex PCR; TCRdb keeps only in-frame clonotypes and omits some of them. The data hold some 190,000 clones, with more than 65% observed a single time. Sequenced material: PBMCs. The receptors were sampled from a middle-aged man in good health and CMV-seropositive.

CDR3 residues: CASNDWTGVYGYTF. The CDR3 coding sequence is TGTGCCAGCAACGATTGGACAGGGGTCTATGGCTACACCTTC. The J gene is TRBJ1-2, the V gene TRBV7-3, with 9 positions matching TRBD1. The germline V gene encodes CDR1 SGHTA and CDR2 FQGTGA. With 7 bases clipped from V and 4 bases from J, the junction kept 7 bases outside the gene matches. This CDR3 region has 14 residues.

This chain's CDR3 is CASSSDRGGEYNQPQHF. CDR3 nucleotide sequence: TGTGCCAGCAGTTCTGACAGGGGGGGGGAATACAATCAGCCCCAGCATTTT. The J gene is TRBJ1-5, the V gene TRBV6-4; 9 bases are shared with TRBD1. There are 17 residues in the CDR3. Per germline, CDR1 MRHNA and CDR2 SNTAGT. Trimming removed 5 bases from V and 3 bases from J; junction bases left unmatched: 11.

V usage is TRBV6-1 and J usage is TRBJ2-5, with TRBD2 matching 8 bases. The J call is in doubt because the DNA end fits TRBJ2-7 better. The CDR3 is 12 residues long. Germline assignment: CDR1 MNHNS and CDR2 SASEGT. The CDR3 nucleotides read TGTGCCAGCAGACGACTAGCGTACGAGCAGTACTTC. Translation: CASRRLAYEQYF.

This clone has only a few counts. The rearrangement links TRBV5-6 to TRBJ2-5, with TRBD2 matching 11 bases. The germline CDR1 and CDR2 sequences are SGHDT and YYEEEE. This CDR3 has 16 amino acids. Losses at the gene ends were 2 bases for V and 3 bases for J; bases not matched to a gene: 6. The CDR3: CASSFMGLAEEETQYF. The CDR3 coding sequence is TGTGCCAGCAGCTTTATGGGACTAGCGGAAGAAGAGACCCAGTACTTC.

V and J are TRBV9 and TRBJ1-2, with 12 bases identical to TRBD1. The CDR3 runs to 16 residues. The germline V gene encodes CDR1 SGDLS and CDR2 YYNGEE. The J segment lost 6 bases and the V segment lost 0 bases, leaving 6 bases of the junction unmatched. The CDR3 DNA follows: TGTGCCAGCAGCGTAGGTGGGACAGGGGGCGCTGATGGCTACACCTTC. This gives the protein CASSVGGTGGADGYTF. Full variable domain (remainder filled in from reference TRBV9 and TRBJ1-2): DSGVTQTPKHLITATGQRVTLRCSPRSGDLSVYWYQQSLDQGLQFLIQYYNGEERAKGNILERFSAQQFPDLHSELNLSSLELGDSALYFCASSVGGTGGADGYTFGSGTRLTVV.

The chain links TRBV6-5 to TRBJ2-7, with TRBD1 matching over 8 bases. With 8 bases clipped from V and 0 bases from J, the junction kept 9 bases outside the gene matches. Germline V gene sequence: CDR1 MNHEY, CDR2 SVGAGI. This CDR3 spans 15 amino acids. CDR3 in amino acids: CASHTGTGFSYEQYF. In DNA form, the CDR3 reads TGTGCCAGCCACACCGGGACAGGCTTCTCCTACGAGCAGTACTTC.

Concerning this clone itself: At one of its ends the junction is not consistent with the germline gene, which may arise from a read error. This rearrangement joins TRBV7-9 to TRBJ2-5; TRBD1 agrees at 7 bases. The DNA end favors TRBJ2-7, so the J call may be wrong. CDR3 length equals 13 residues. Germline V gene data show CDR1 as SEHNR and CDR2 as FQNEAQ (reference sequence). In DNA form, the CDR3 reads TGTTCCAGCAGCTTAACAGGGGCAGTCGAGCAGTACTTC. It specifies CSSSLTGAVEQYF.

V gene TRBV18 combines with J gene TRBJ1-4; possible D gene TRBD1, 5 bases. This CDR3 region has 13 residues. Trimming shortened V by 6 bases and J by 8 bases, and 13 bases separated the two germline ends. Per germline, CDR1 KGHSH and CDR2 LQKENI. The CDR3 loop reads CASSSGFGEKLFF. CDR3 DNA sequence: TGTGCCAGCTCCTCAGGGTTCGGCGAAAAACTGTTTTTT.

The chain is built from TRBV19 and TRBJ2-6; a possible D gene is TRBD1 (5 bases). The CDR3 contains 14 residues. Trimming took off 8 bases at V and 0 bases at J, with 8 bases between the two ends. Germline CDR1 is LNHDA and CDR2 is SQIVND (reference sequence). The CDR3 DNA reads as TGTGCCAGTCGACAGATCTCTGGGGCCAACGTCCTGACTTTC. It yields the protein CASRQISGANVLTF.

The gene calls are TRBV19 and TRBJ2-1; TRBD2 matches at 11 bases. CDR3 length: 16 amino acids. The trim removed 5 bases at V and 4 bases at J, leaving 7 bases unmatched. Germline V CDR1 and CDR2: LNHDA, SQIVND (reference sequence). CDR3 sequence reads: CASSFNSGGAYNEQFF. CDR3 coding DNA: TGTGCCAGTAGTTTCAATAGCGGGGGGGCGTACAATGAGCAGTTCTTC. The variable domain in full, with the rest retrieved from reference TRBV19 and TRBJ2-1, is DGGITQSPKYLFRKEGQNVTLSCEQNLNHDAMYWYRQDPGQGLRLIYYSQIVNDFQKGDIAEGYSVSREKKESFPLTVTSAQKNPTAFYLCASSFNSGGAYNEQFFGPGTRLTVL.

The chain carries TRBV7-2 and TRBJ2-3; 9 nucleotides align to TRBD2. CDR1 and CDR2 (germline): SGHTA, FQGNSA. Trimming removed 5 bases from V and 3 bases from J; junction bases left unmatched: 9. The CDR3 is made up of 16 amino acids. DNA for the CDR3: TGTGCCAGCAGCCCCCGGTGGAGCGGGAGGACAGATACGCAGTATTTT. It encodes CASSPRWSGRTDTQYF.

In its sample, this clone was seen a few times. This chain connects TRBV4-3 to TRBJ1-4, with TRBD1 matching 7 bases. The ends lost 8 bases at V and 7 bases at J; junction bases unmatched: 16. Germline values: CDR1 LGHNA, CDR2 YSLEER. The CDR3 is 16 residues long. The DNA for the CDR3 is TGCGCCAGCGGCGAAAATAAGGGGGCGCGAGTTGAAAAACTGTTTTTT. Translation gives CASGENKGARVEKLFF.

The V call is TRBV7-3, the J call TRBJ2-3; the D gene is possibly TRBD2 (5 bases). Looked up from germline, CDR1 is SGHTA and CDR2 is FQGTGA. Trimming removed 5 bases from V and 1 base from J, with 19 bases in between. This CDR3 contains 17 residues. The CDR3 DNA is TGTGCCAGCAGCCCCGCGATGCGAGCGGACGGCACAGATACGCAGTATTTT. It is translated as CASSPAMRADGTDTQYF.

The chain links TRBV5-1 to TRBJ2-7, with 10 bases identical to TRBD2. With 4 bases clipped from V and 6 bases from J, the junction kept 10 bases outside the gene matches. Germline loops: CDR1 SGHRS, CDR2 YFSETQ. CDR3 length equals 15 residues. CDR3 sequence reads: CASSTGLAEGGEQYF. CDR3 in DNA: TGCGCCAGCAGCACCGGACTAGCGGAGGGTGGCGAGCAGTACTTC.

The J gene is TRBJ2-7, the V gene TRBV7-8; 8 bases line up with TRBD2. The germline V gene encodes CDR1 SGHVS and CDR2 FQNEAQ. With V trimmed by 1 base and J by 0 bases, 5 bases remained unmatched. The CDR3 loop spans 16 amino acids. The DNA of the CDR3 is TGTGCCAGCAGCTTAGGTGTGCGGGGGGCCTCCTACGAGCAGTACTTC. It is translated as CASSLGVRGASYEQYF.

The chain recombines TRBV5-1 with TRBJ1-4, with 9 bases matching TRBD1. This CDR3 has 15 amino acids. Trimming cost V 4 bases and J 6 bases; bases outside gene matches: 7. Looked up from germline, CDR1 is SGHRS and CDR2 is YFSETQ. The CDR3: CASSAPGQGHEKLFF. CDR3 bases: TGCGCCAGCAGCGCCCCGGGACAGGGACATGAAAAACTGTTTTTT.

The chain has TRBV19 and TRBJ2-7; D uncertain. Trimming took 5 bases from V and 0 from J, leaving 11 bases between them. CDR1 LNHDA and CDR2 SQIVND come from the germline V gene (reference sequence). This CDR3 has 14 residues. The CDR3 sequence is CASSLAVSSYEQYF. DNA for the CDR3: TGTGCCAGTAGTTTGGCAGTGTCCTCCTACGAGCAGTACTTC.

The rearrangement uses TRBV7-8 and TRBJ2-1; 11 bases align to TRBD2. CDR3 length: 16 amino acids. V was pared by 5 bases and J by 4 bases, with 7 bases of the junction left unmatched. From germline, CDR1 is SGHVS and CDR2 FQNEAQ. CDR3 in amino acids: CASSHSGRADYNEQFF. The CDR3 nucleotides read TGTGCCAGCAGCCATAGCGGGAGGGCCGATTACAATGAGCAGTTCTTC.

This clone was detected only a few times. The chain employs TRBV11-2 and TRBJ2-5; no firm D call. V lost 0 bases and J 5 bases, leaving 7 bases between the germline ends. From germline, CDR1 is SGHAT and CDR2 FQNNGV. This CDR3 is built from 13 residues. CDR3 sequence (DNA): TGTGCCAGCAGCTTAGATCGGGTGGAGACCCAGTACTTC. The encoded protein is CASSLDRVETQYF. Full variable domain (missing parts from reference TRBV11-2 and TRBJ2-5): EAGVAQSPRYKIIEKRQSVAFWCNPISGHATLYWYQQILGQGPKLLIQFQNNGVVDDSQLPKDRFSAERLKGVDSTLKIQPAKLEDSAVYLCASSLDRVETQYFGPGTRLLVL.

The rearrangement joins TRBV6-6 to TRBJ1-2; D unresolved. The V end lost 4 bases, the J end lost 3 bases, and 12 bases lay between the germline ends. From germline, CDR1 is MNHNY and CDR2 SVGAGI (reference sequence). The CDR3 covers 14 residues. The CDR3 sequence is CASSSIEGYYGYTF. The DNA of the CDR3 is TGTGCCAGCAGTTCCATCGAGGGATACTATGGCTACACCTTC.

V is TRBV21-1 and J is TRBJ1-5. TRBV21-1 is given as a pseudogene. The CDR3 contains 16 residues. The chain's CDR3 is CASSRGGAIGNQPQHF. The CDR3 DNA follows: TGTGCCAGCTCACGAGGGGGGGCGATTGGCAATCAGCCCCAGCATTTT.